This T cell receptor (beta chain) came from a study of shared clonotypes between healthy human individuals. Worth noting for this clone: No antigen is known for it.

The CDR3 consists of 11 residues. Trimming took 8 bases from V and 4 from J, leaving 7 bases between them. Germline CDR1 reads SNHLY; CDR2 reads FYNNEI. In the naive CD8 group, cells lacked CD45RO and were positively selected for CCR7, so terminally differentiated effector memory CD45RA+ cells were left out. Generated by immunoSEQ multiplex PCR, the TCRdb table keeps only in-frame clones and is missing some. The sample includes about 680,000 clones, about 90% seen only once; the top ten take approximately 22%. Whole-study findings and limits: Some clonotypes were shared by all four sorted-subset donors, while others were not shared. The non-shared ones had lower generation probabilities than the shared ones. Sampling included only blood; tissue repertoires likely differ. Some naive CD4 clonotypes, 4% to 6%, turned up in common across several donors.

The rearrangement joins TRBV2 to TRBJ2-3; D is undetermined. Sequencing was done on a sample of naive CD8+ T cells sorted from blood. The receptor's source is a man aged 25 to 45 in good health. CDR3 residues: CASWRADTQYF. The CDR3, as DNA: TGTGCCAGCTGGAGAGCAGATACGCAGTATTTT.